The clone carrying this T cell receptor beta chain was counted many times. CDR3 size: 16 residues. The ends lost 0 bases at V and 0 bases at J; junction bases unmatched: 4. Looked up from germline, CDR1 is DFQATT and CDR2 is SNEGSKA (reference sequence). Preparation of the TCRbeta library involved a method that used unique molecular identifiers. TCRdb passed the PCR reads through MiXCR, listing each CDR3 protein once. The sample contains under 20,000 distinct CDR3 sequences, 13% of which appear only once. The data originate from a study of T-cell reconstitution after alpha-beta-depleted transplantation in children.

This sequence originates from a female patient aged 2-15 years who had a stem cell transplant for congenital amegakaryocytic thrombocytopenia, so the T cells may come from the graft donor. The chain recombines TRBV20-1 with TRBJ2-5; TRBD2 agrees at 10 bases. Specimen: PBMCs, mostly from graft donor cells, collected 60 days after TCRalphabeta/CD19-depleted stem cell transplant. In DNA form, the CDR3 reads TGCAGTGCTAGAGATGGTCTAGCGGGAGACCAAGAGACCCAGTACTTC. Translation: CSARDGLAGDQETQYF.